This T cell receptor beta chain was profiled in a study of blood T cell repertoires in COVID-19. TCRdb's table, derived via immunoSEQ multiplex PCR, lists solely in-frame clones and lacks some. This sample has 180,000 or so clones, with nearly 80% found just once. The sample holds a few counts of this clone. Looked up from germline, CDR1 is SGHNT and CDR2 is YYREEE (reference sequence). The trim removed 4 bases at V and 7 bases at J, leaving 9 bases unmatched. The CDR3 runs to 15 residues. The sequenced sample was PBMCs or T cells enriched from blood (not recorded which). The chain is built from TRBV5-4 and TRBJ2-1; 9 positions match TRBD2. The origin of this receptor is a man between 60 and 75 years old who had been exposed to COVID-19. CDR3 amino acids: CASSRTSGLWNEQFF. The CDR3, as DNA: TGTGCCAGCAGCCGAACTAGCGGGCTGTGGAATGAGCAGTTCTTC.